This T cell receptor (beta chain) originates from a study of blood T cell repertoires in COVID-19. For the study at large: PBMCs, B-cell-depleted T cells, or T cells were the source of the cDNA or gDNA that made up the material.

In the original processing: Nucleated cell counts were estimated from reference gene primer amplification. Assay: immunoSEQ multiplex PCR; the TCRdb copy retains only in-frame clones and omits some. V and J calls plus clone size are reproduced from that table; the DNA served to infer D and trimming. This table holds 29,000 or so clones, roughly nine tenths found once. In germline, CDR1 is SGHTA, CDR2 FQGNSA. This CDR3 region has 14 residues. The ends lost 5 bases at V and 4 bases at J; junction bases unmatched: 7. Material: peripheral blood. The chain recombines TRBV7-2 with TRBJ1-2; 7 bases are a match to TRBD1. The receptor's source is a man in his 60s with acute or convalescent COVID-19. CDR3 residues: CASSPAGTVYGYTF. CDR3 sequence (DNA): TGTGCCAGCAGCCCCGCCGGGACAGTCTATGGCTACACCTTC.